The TCR beta chain described here comes from a study of patients and donors after allogeneic stem cell transplantation. TCRdb analysed the RT-PCR reads with MiXCR anew, one entry per CDR3 protein. The sample holds tens of thousands of distinct CDR3 sequences, roughly 7.3% seen once. In its sample, this clonotype was seen a few times. The sequenced material came from blood, either unsorted or a sorted T cell fraction (not recorded which). This sequence originates from a human donor who was either an allogeneic HSCT recipient or a stem cell or donor lymphocyte infusion donor (not recorded which). It is not recorded whose cells these are; they may come from a transplant donor.

This chain's CDR3 is CASRLGQFTEAFF. The CDR3 DNA reads TGTGCCAGCAGACTCGGACAGTTTACTGAAGCTTTCTTT. V and J are TRBV2 and TRBJ1-1; TRBD1 is a possible D gene (6 bases). The V end lost 6 bases, the J end lost 5 bases, and 13 bases lay between the germline ends. Germline assignment: CDR1 SNHLY and CDR2 FYNNEI. There are 13 residues in the CDR3.